This T cell receptor (beta chain) was recorded in a study of blood T cell repertoires in COVID-19. About the research overall: The origin of the acute and convalescent COVID-19 samples was the United States, Italy and Spain.

This clone was recorded only once. The V end was cut by 3 bases, the J end by 5 bases, with 16 bases between. This CDR3 is built from 14 residues. Germline CDR1 DFQATT, CDR2 SNEGSKA (reference sequence). Original processing notes: The authors estimated nucleated cell counts from reference gene primer amplification. Produced via immunoSEQ multiplex PCR; TCRdb's table is partial and in-frame only. V, J and clone size were drawn from that table, and D and trimming were deduced from the DNA. This table has about 240,000 clones, about 93% appearing once. This sequence was found in a young man with COVID-19, enrolled during active disease. The V call is TRBV20-1, the J call TRBJ1-1; tentatively, D is TRBD1 (5 bases). Input material: peripheral blood. The CDR3 is CSASRPQGGTEAFF. The CDR3 region has the DNA TGCAGTGCTAGTCGGCCTCAGGGTGGAACTGAAGCTTTCTTT.